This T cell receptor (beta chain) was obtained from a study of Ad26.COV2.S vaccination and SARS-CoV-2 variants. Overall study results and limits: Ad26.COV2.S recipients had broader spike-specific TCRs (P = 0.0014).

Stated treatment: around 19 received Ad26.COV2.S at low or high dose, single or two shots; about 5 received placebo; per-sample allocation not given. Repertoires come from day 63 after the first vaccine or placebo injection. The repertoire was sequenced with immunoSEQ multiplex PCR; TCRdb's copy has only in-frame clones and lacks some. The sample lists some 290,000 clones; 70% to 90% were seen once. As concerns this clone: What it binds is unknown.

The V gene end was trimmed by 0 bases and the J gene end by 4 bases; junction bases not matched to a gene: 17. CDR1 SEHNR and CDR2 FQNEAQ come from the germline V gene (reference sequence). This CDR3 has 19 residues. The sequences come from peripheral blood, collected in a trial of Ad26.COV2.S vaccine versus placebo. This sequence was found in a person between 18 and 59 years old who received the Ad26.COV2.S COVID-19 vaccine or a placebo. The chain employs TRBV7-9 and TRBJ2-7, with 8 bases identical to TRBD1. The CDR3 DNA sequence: TGTGCCAGCAGCTTAGCGGCAGGGGGCGCTTACTCCGGTGTTTACGAGCAGTACTTC. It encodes CASSLAAGGAYSGVYEQYF.